This T cell receptor beta chain came from a study of blood T cell repertoires in COVID-19. Data came from immunoSEQ multiplex PCR; TCRdb stores just in-frame clones and leaves some out. This sample has over 200,000 clones, with under 90% found just once. The V gene's germline CDR1 is SGHAT and CDR2 FQNNGV. The CDR3 contains 13 residues. V lost 3 bases to trimming and J lost 1 base, with 6 bases between them. V usage is TRBV11-2 and J usage is TRBJ1-1; D is unclear. The TCR sequence derives from a man aged 55 to 70 who had recovered from COVID-19. Sequencing input: PBMCs or T cells enriched from blood (not recorded which). Written as DNA, the CDR3 is TGTGCCAGCAGCTTTGACACGAACACTGAAGCTTTCTTT. Amino acids: CASSFDTNTEAFF.